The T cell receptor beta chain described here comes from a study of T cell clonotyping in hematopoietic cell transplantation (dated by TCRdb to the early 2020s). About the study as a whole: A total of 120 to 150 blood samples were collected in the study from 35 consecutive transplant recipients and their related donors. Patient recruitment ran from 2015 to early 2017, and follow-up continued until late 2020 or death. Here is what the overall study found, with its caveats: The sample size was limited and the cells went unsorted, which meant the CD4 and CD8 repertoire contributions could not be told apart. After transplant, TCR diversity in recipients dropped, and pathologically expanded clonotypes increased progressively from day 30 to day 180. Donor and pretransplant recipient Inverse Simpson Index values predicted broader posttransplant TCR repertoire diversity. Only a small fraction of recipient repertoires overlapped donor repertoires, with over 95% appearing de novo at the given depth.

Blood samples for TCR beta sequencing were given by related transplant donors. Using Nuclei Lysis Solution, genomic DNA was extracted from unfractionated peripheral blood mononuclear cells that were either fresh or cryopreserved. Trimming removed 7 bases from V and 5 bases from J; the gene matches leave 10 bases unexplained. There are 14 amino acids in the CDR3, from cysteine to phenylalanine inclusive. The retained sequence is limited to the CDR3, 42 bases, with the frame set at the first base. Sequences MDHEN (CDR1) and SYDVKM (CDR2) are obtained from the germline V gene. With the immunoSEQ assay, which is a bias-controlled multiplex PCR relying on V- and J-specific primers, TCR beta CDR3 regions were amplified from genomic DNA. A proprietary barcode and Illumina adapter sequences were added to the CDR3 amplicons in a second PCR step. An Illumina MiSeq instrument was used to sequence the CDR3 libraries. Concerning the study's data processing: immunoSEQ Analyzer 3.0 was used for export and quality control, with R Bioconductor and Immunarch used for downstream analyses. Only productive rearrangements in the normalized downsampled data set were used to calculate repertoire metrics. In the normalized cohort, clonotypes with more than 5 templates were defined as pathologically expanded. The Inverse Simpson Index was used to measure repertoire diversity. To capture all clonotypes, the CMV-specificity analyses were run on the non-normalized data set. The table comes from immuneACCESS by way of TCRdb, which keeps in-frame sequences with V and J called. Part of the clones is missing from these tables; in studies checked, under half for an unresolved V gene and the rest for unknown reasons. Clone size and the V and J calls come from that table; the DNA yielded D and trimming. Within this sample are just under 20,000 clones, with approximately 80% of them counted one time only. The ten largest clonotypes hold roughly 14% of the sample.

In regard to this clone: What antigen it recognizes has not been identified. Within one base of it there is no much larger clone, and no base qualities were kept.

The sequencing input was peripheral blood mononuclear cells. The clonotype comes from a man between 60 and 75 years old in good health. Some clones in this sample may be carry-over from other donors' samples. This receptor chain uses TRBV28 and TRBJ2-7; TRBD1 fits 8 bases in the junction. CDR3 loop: CASTSDREVDEQYF. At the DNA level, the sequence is TGTGCCAGCACCTCGGACAGGGAGGTCGACGAGCAGTACTTC.